This is a list of T cell receptor beta chains from one sample in a study of post-analysis software for immune sequencing data. TCRdb passed the PCR reads through MiXCR, listing each CDR3 protein once. This sample has about 460,000 distinct CDR3 sequences, with 45% found just once. Sequenced: blood. The receptor source for this set is a girl between 10 and 17 years old with multiple sclerosis. The CDR3 runs from the conserved cysteine through the conserved F or W. The D gene is left open where the match is weak. Clone size is not always given. Where it is, it says once, few, many or a class for expanded clones.

TRBJ2-3	15	TRBV9	NA	TRBD2	TGTGCCAGCAGCGTGATGATAGCGGGAGGAGATACGCAGTATTTT	CASSVMIAGGDTQYF
TRBJ1-5	14	TRBV20-1	NA	TRBD1	TGCAGTGCTCCCAGGGACAGAGGCAATCAGCCCCAGCATTTT	CSAPRDRGNQPQHF
TRBJ2-1	16	TRBV5-1	NA	TRBD2	TGCGCCAGCAGCTTCTCGGGACTAGCGGGAGATAATGAGCAGTTCTTC	CASSFSGLAGDNEQFF
TRBJ2-1	15	TRBV7-3	few	NA	TGTGCCAGCAGCTTAGGGGCGGGACGCTCGTATGAGCAGTTCTTC	CASSLGAGRSYEQFF
TRBJ2-5	15	TRBV6-1	NA	TRBD2	TGTGCCAGCAGTGAAGCTAGCGGGTACCAAGAGACCCAGTACTTC	CASSEASGYQETQYF
TRBJ2-4	19	TRBV3-1	NA	NA	TGTGCCAGCAGCCTACAAGTATCGCTACGGGGCCTAGCCAAAAACATTCAGTACTTC	CASSLQVSLRGLAKNIQYF
TRBJ2-3	14	TRBV10-3	NA	NA	TGTGCCATCAGTGAGTCGATGATGTCAGATACGCAGTATTTT	CAISESMMSDTQYF
TRBJ1-2	12	TRBV29-1	NA	NA	TGCAGCGTTGAAGACAGGGTGGATGGCTACACCTTC	CSVEDRVDGYTF
TRBJ2-5	13	TRBV25-1	few	NA	TGTGCCAGCAGTGAATACGATTGGGAGACCCAGTACTTC	CASSEYDWETQYF
TRBJ2-1	13	TRBV12-3/TRBV12-4	few	NA	TGTGCCAGCAGCCCCACGGGTGGAGGTGAGCAGTTCTTC	CASSPTGGGEQFF
TRBJ2-1	15	TRBV29-1	NA	NA	TGCAGCGTTGCCCCGGGGTGGGCTATGCGAGGGAAGCAGTTCTTC	CSVAPGWAMRGKQFF
TRBJ2-1	14	TRBV5-6	NA	NA	TGTGCCAGCAGCTACCGCGGCGCGAGTGATGAGCAGTTCTTC	CASSYRGASDEQFF
TRBJ2-3	14	TRBV2	few	TRBD2	TGTGCCAGCAGCGGACTAGCGGGCACAGATACGCAGTATTTT	CASSGLAGTDTQYF
TRBJ1-1	14	TRBV20-1	NA	NA	TGCAGTGCTAGCCTCCAGGGTGTTGGCACTGAAGCTTTCTTT	CSASLQGVGTEAFF
TRBJ2-7	10	TRBV6-2/TRBV6-3	NA	NA	TGTGCCAGCAGTTCGTCGGACCAGTACTTC	CASSSSDQYF
TRBJ1-1	13	TRBV12-3/TRBV12-4	NA	NA	TGTGCCAGCAGTACAGGAGGATGGACTGAAGCTTTCTTT	CASSTGGWTEAFF
TRBJ2-7	14	TRBV13	NA	TRBD2	TGTGCCAGCAGCTCGCCAGCGGGAGAATACGAGCAGTACTTC	CASSSPAGEYEQYF
TRBJ2-5	15	TRBV12-3/TRBV12-4	few	NA	TGTGCCAGCCTAACGTCCGGGGGAGCCAAAGAGACCCAGTACTTC	CASLTSGGAKETQYF
TRBJ2-7	15	TRBV7-8	few	NA	TGTGCCAGCAGCTTACCCGACAGAACGACCTACGAGCAGTACTTC	CASSLPDRTTYEQYF
TRBJ2-1	20	TRBV4-2	NA	TRBD2	TGTGCCAGCAGCCAAGATCGAGGGACTCGCGGGAGTTCTTTTTACAATGAGCAGTTCTTC	CASSQDRGTRGSSFYNEQFF
TRBJ1-1	15	TRBV27	NA	TRBD1	TGTGCCAGCAGCTTAGGGACAGGGGCACAAACTGAAGCTTTCTTT	CASSLGTGAQTEAFF
TRBJ2-1	13	TRBV6-5	NA	NA	TGTGCCAGCAGATCAGTTTTGTTCAGTGAGCAGTGCTTC	CASRSVLFSEQCF
TRBJ2-3	15	TRBV5-1	NA	TRBD1	TGCGCCAGCAGTACGGGACAGGGTGACACAGATACGCAGTATTTT	CASSTGQGDTDTQYF
TRBJ1-2	14	TRBV20-1	NA	NA	TGCAGTGCGTCGGACAGCCGTTCTAACTATGGCTACACCTTC	CSASDSRSNYGYTF
TRBJ2-1	16	TRBV7-2	once	NA	TGTGCCAGCAGCGAGAAAGGGAGCCGACTCTACAATGAGCAGTTCTTC	CASSEKGSRLYNEQFF
TRBJ2-7	15	TRBV5-5	NA	TRBD2	TGTGCCAGCAGCTTCTACGGGACTAGCCCCTACGAGCAGTACTTC	CASSFYGTSPYEQYF
TRBJ1-1	14	TRBV9	NA	NA	TGTGCCAGCAGCGTAGATGGGGGCGACACTGAAGCTTTCTTT	CASSVDGGDTEAFF
TRBJ2-7	12	TRBV10-3	few	NA	TGTGCCATCAGGGGACAAAACTACGAGCAGTACTTC	CAIRGQNYEQYF